The 9 T cell receptor beta chains below all came from one sample that was sequenced in a study of control samples from healthy donors and cancer patients. The method was immunoSEQ multiplex PCR; TCRdb's version includes in-frame clones alone and lacks a portion of them. The repertoire consists of fewer than 200,000 clones, with nearly 96% occurring once and the leading ten covering approximately 0.93%. What was sequenced was blood. These receptors came from a woman aged 25 to 39 in good health.

This chain links TRBV5-6 with TRBJ1-6, with D perhaps matching TRBD1 (6 bases). This CDR3 has 16 amino acids. The germline V and J ends were trimmed by 4 bases and 7 bases, with 18 bases remaining between them. Looked up from germline, CDR1 is SGHDT and CDR2 is YYEEEE. The CDR3 loop is CASSPRGGAKNSPLHF. The CDR3 DNA is TGTGCCAGCAGCCCTCGGGGGGGCGCGAAAAATTCACCCCTCCACTTT.

The genes are TRBV30 and TRBJ2-7, with 7 positions matching TRBD1. V dropped 6 bases and J dropped 1; count of bases not matched to a gene: 12. This CDR3 has 15 amino acids. CDR1 and CDR2 from the germline V gene are GTSNPN and SVGIG (reference sequence). CDR3 sequence reads: CACHSATGSSYEQYF. DNA for the CDR3: TGTGCCTGCCATTCAGCGACAGGGAGTTCCTACGAGCAGTACTTC. Drawing the rest from reference TRBV30 and TRBJ2-7, the complete variable domain is SQTIHQWPATLVQPVGSPLSLECTVEGTSNPNLYWYRQAAGRGLQLLFYSVGIGQISSEVPQNLSASRPQDRQFILSSKKLLLSDSGFYLCACHSATGSSYEQYFGPGTRLTVT.

V is TRBV27 and J is TRBJ1-5; D is ambiguous. This CDR3 is 16 amino acids long. Per germline, CDR1 MNHEY and CDR2 SMNVEV (reference sequence). V was shortened by 5 bases and J by 1 base, with 15 bases between the two germline ends. The chain's CDR3 is CASSQLPAESNQPQHF. The CDR3 coding sequence is TGTGCCAGCAGTCAACTCCCAGCGGAAAGCAATCAGCCCCAGCATTTT.

CDR3 nucleotides: TGCAGTGCTAGGACTATAGGCTACACCTTC. This encodes CSARTIGYTF. The V call is TRBV20-1, the J call TRBJ1-2; D is uncertain. From germline, CDR1 is DFQATT and CDR2 SNEGSKA (reference sequence). The V end lost 3 bases, the J end lost 8 bases, and 7 bases lay between the germline ends. The CDR3 is 10 residues long.

This chain uses TRBV18 with TRBJ1-1, with TRBD1 matching 10 bases. This CDR3 has 14 amino acids. Germline CDR1 reads KGHSH; CDR2 reads LQKENI. The J segment lost 5 bases and the V segment lost 1 base, leaving 1 base of the junction unmatched. The CDR3 sequence: CASSPRTGGTEAFF. In nucleotides, the CDR3 is TGTGCCAGCTCACCACGGACAGGGGGTACTGAAGCTTTCTTT. Full variable domain (missing parts from reference TRBV18 and TRBJ1-1): NAGVMQNPRHLVRRRGQEARLRCSPMKGHSHVYWYRQLPEEGLKFMVYLQKENIIDESGMPKERFSAEFPKEGPSILRIQQVVRGDSAAYFCASSPRTGGTEAFFGQGTRLTVV.

This sequence joins TRBV7-9 and TRBJ1-5; 7 bases are a match to TRBD1. V lost 1 base to trimming and J lost 5 bases; unmatched junction nucleotides: 8. Germline lookup yields CDR1 SEHNR and CDR2 FQNEAQ (reference sequence). The CDR3 has 16 amino acids. For the CDR3, the DNA is TGTGCCAGCAGCTTAGGGGTGGGACAGCAGCATCAGCCCCAGCATTTT. It translates to CASSLGVGQQHQPQHF.

This chain uses TRBV3-1 (or the pseudogene TRBV3-2) with TRBJ1-6; the D gene is possibly TRBD1 (5 bases). V dropped 4 bases and J dropped 9 bases, with 16 bases sitting between them. Germline V gives CDR1 LGHDT, CDR2 YNNKEL (reference sequence). This CDR3 contains 15 residues. Written as DNA, the CDR3 is TGTGCCAGCAGCCCCCTAAGAACGGGGACTTCACCCCTCCACTTT. Translating it yields CASSPLRTGTSPLHF.

The chain joins TRBV19 to TRBJ1-4, with TRBD1 as a possible D gene (6 bases). Germline V lookup: CDR1 LNHDA, CDR2 SQIVND (reference sequence). CDR3 length equals 15 residues. The V gene lost 5 bases and the J gene lost 8 bases, with 18 bases spanning the gap. This CDR3 reads CASSPRTELWEKLFF. CDR3 in DNA: TGTGCCAGTAGTCCTCGGACAGAACTCTGGGAAAAACTGTTTTTT.

The V call is TRBV18, the J call TRBJ1-3; possible D gene TRBD1, 6 bases. Trimming took off 3 bases at V and 0 bases at J, with 9 bases between the two ends. Germline loops: CDR1 KGHSH, CDR2 LQKENI. CDR3 length equals 15 residues. CDR3 DNA sequence: TGTGCCAGCTCACCCCACAGGGACTCTGGAAACACCATATATTTT. Amino acids: CASSPHRDSGNTIYF.